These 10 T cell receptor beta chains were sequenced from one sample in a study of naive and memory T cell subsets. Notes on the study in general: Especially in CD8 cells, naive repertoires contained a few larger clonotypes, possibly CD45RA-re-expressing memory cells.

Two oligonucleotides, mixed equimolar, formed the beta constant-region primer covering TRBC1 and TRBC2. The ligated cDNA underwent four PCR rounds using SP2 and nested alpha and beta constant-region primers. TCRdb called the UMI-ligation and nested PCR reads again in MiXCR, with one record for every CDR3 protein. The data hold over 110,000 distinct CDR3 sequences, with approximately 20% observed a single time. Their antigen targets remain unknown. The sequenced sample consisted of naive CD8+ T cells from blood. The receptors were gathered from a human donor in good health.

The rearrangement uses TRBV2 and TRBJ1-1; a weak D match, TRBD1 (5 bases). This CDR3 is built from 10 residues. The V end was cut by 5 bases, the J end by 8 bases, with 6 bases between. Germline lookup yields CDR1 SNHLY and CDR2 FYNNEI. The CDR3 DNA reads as TGTGCCAGCAGTACAGGCGAAGCTTTCTTT. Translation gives CASSTGEAFF. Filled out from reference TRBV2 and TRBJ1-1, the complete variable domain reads EPEVTQTPSHQVTQMGQEVILRCVPISNHLYFYWYRQILGQKVEFLVSFYNNEISEKSEIFDDQFSVERPDGSNFTLKIRSTKLEDSAMYFCASSTGEAFFGQGTRLTVV.

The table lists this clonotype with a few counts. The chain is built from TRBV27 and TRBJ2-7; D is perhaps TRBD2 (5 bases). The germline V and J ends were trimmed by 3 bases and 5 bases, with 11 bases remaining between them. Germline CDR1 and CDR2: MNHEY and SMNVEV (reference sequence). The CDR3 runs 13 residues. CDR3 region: CASSLRAVHEQYF. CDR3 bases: TGTGCCAGCAGTTTGCGGGCAGTCCACGAGCAGTACTTC.

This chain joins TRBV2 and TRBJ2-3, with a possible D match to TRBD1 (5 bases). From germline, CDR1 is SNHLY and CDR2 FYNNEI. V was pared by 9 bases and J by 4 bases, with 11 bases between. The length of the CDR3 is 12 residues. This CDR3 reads CASQGAPDTQYF. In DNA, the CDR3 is TGTGCCAGTCAAGGGGCCCCAGATACGCAGTATTTT.

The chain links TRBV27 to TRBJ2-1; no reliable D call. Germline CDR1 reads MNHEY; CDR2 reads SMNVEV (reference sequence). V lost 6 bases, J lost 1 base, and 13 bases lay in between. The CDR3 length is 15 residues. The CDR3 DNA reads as TGTGCCAGCAGCCTGGGGTCCATTTCCTACAATGAGCAGTTCTTC. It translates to CASSLGSISYNEQFF.

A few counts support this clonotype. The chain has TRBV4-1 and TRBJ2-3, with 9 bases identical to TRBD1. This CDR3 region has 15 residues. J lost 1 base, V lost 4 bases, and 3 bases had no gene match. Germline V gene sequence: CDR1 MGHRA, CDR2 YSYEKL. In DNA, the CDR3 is TGCGCCAGCAGCCGGGGACAGGGCGGCACAGATACGCAGTATTTT. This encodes CASSRGQGGTDTQYF.

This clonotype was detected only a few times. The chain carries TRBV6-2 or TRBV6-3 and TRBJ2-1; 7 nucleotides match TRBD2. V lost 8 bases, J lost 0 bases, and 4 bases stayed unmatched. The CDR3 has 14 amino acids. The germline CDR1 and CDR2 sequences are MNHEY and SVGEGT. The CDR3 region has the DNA TGTGCCAGCTCATCTAGCGGCTCCTACAATGAGCAGTTCTTC. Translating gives CASSSSGSYNEQFF.

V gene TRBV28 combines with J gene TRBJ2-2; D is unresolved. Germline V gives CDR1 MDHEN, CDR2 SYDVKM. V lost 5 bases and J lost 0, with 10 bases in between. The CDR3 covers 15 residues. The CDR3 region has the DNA TGTGCCAGCAGTCCTGGGATATCGAACACCGGGGAGCTGTTTTTT. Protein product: CASSPGISNTGELFF.

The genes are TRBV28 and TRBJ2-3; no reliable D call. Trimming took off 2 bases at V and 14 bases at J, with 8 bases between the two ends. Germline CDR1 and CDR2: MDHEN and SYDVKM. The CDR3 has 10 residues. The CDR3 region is CASSLNGLYF. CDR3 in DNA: TGTGCCAGCAGTTTAAATGGTCTGTATTTT.

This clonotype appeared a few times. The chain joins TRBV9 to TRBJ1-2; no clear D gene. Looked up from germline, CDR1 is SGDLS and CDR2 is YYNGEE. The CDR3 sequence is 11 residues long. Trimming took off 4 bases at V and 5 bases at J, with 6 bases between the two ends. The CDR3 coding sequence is TGTGCCAGCAGCTCAACATATGGCTACACCTTC. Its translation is CASSSTYGYTF.

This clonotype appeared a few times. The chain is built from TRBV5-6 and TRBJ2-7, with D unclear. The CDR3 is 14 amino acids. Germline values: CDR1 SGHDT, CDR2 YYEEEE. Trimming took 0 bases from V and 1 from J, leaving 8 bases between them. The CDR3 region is CASSLGPSSYEQYF. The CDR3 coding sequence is TGTGCCAGCAGCTTGGGCCCGTCATCCTACGAGCAGTACTTC.